This T cell receptor beta chain was sequenced for a study of blood T cell repertoires in COVID-19. CDR1 and CDR2 (germline): LGHNT, FRNRAP. The CDR3 extends over 14 amino acids. V lost 7 bases and J lost 0; bases outside the gene matches: 2. Some clones are missing from TCRdb's copy, which holds only in-frame ones; the method was immunoSEQ multiplex PCR. The sample lists more than 95,000 clones; 65% to 90% were seen once. The clonotype was recovered from a man aged 50 or older with acute or convalescent COVID-19. The chain combines TRBV12-5 with TRBJ2-3; 9 nucleotides agree with TRBD2. Sequenced input: peripheral blood. The DNA for the CDR3 is TGTGCTAGTGCCCTAGCGGGGAGCACAGATACGCAGTATTTT. Its protein is CASALAGSTDTQYF.